The 15 T cell receptor beta chains given below trace back to one sample, sequenced in a study of blood T cell repertoires in COVID-19. TCRdb's copy holds only in-frame clones and misses some; the assay was immunoSEQ multiplex PCR. The table has 90,000 to 150,000 clones, about 83% seen once. Sequenced sample: peripheral blood. These receptors were collected from a man aged 55 to 69 with acute or convalescent COVID-19.

V is TRBV9 and J is TRBJ2-2; 9 positions agree with TRBD2. CDR1 is SGDLS, CDR2 YYNGEE, per germline. CDR3 length: 15 residues. Trimming at V came to 3 bases and at J to 1 base, leaving 1 base not matched to a gene. CDR3 DNA sequence: TGTGCCAGCAGCGCGACTAGCGGGAACACCGGGGAGCTGTTTTTT. Translation gives CASSATSGNTGELFF.

This sequence joins TRBV6-2 or TRBV6-3 and TRBJ2-1; TRBD2 agrees at 9 bases. The V gene's germline CDR1 is MNHEY and CDR2 SVGEGT. CDR3 length equals 18 residues. V shed 1 base and J 5 bases; nucleotides not matched to a gene: 12. Here the CDR3 DNA reads TGTGCCAGCAGTTACTTAGGGCTAGCGGGAACATCCCACAATGAGCAGTTCTTC. It is translated as CASSYLGLAGTSHNEQFF.

The chain combines TRBV3-1 (or the pseudogene TRBV3-2) with TRBJ2-7, with TRBD2 identical over 9 bases. This CDR3 has 13 amino acids. CDR1 and CDR2 from the germline V gene are LGHDT and YNNKEL (reference sequence). CDR3 nucleotides: TGTGCTGCGGGGCTAGCGGGGACCTACGAGCAGTACTTC. Encoded protein: CAAGLAGTYEQYF.

The rearrangement joins TRBV30 to TRBJ2-7; 8 bases align to TRBD1. The CDR3 runs to 13 residues. Looked up from germline, CDR1 is GTSNPN and CDR2 is SVGIG (reference sequence). Trimming took 2 bases from V and 2 from J; bases not matched to a gene: 2. In DNA form, the CDR3 reads TGTGCCTGGAGTATGGACAGGGCCTACGAGCAGTACTTC. Translating gives CAWSMDRAYEQYF.

This clone was picked up a small number of times. This chain connects TRBV4-3 to TRBJ2-1; 10 bases align to TRBD1. This CDR3 comprises 15 residues. Per the germline V gene, CDR1 is LGHNA and CDR2 is YSLEER. V lost 1 base, J lost 3 bases, and 0 bases stayed unmatched. The CDR3 nucleotides are TGCGCCAGCAGCCAAGGGACAGGGGGCTACAATGAGCAGTTCTTC. It specifies CASSQGTGGYNEQFF.

V usage is TRBV10-1 and J usage is TRBJ2-2, with D perhaps TRBD1 (6 bases). Germline CDR1 reads WNHNN; CDR2 reads SYGVQD (reference sequence). V shed 6 bases and J shed 6 bases, with 14 bases lying between them. This CDR3 spans 14 amino acids. The CDR3 DNA sequence: TGCGCCAGCAGCCCCGTCAGGGGTCCCGGGGAGCTGTTTTTT. It encodes CASSPVRGPGELFF.

The chain combines TRBV5-1 with TRBJ2-3; D gene uncertain. CDR3 length: 15 amino acids. In germline, CDR1 is SGHRS, CDR2 YFSETQ. Trimming shortened V by 4 bases and J by 0 bases, and 12 bases separated the two germline ends. The CDR3 DNA follows: TGCGCCAGCAGCCGGGTCCCGGCCAGCACAGATACGCAGTATTTT. Its translation is CASSRVPASTDTQYF.

The genes are TRBV25-1 and TRBJ1-2; D not resolved. The CDR3 loop spans 15 amino acids. Germline CDR1 and CDR2: MGHDK and SYGVNS. The germline V and J ends were trimmed by 2 bases and 8 bases, with 18 bases remaining between them. The CDR3 sequence: CASSERAGPMGGYTF. In nucleotides, the CDR3 is TGTGCCAGCAGTGAAAGGGCGGGCCCCATGGGGGGCTACACCTTC.

This sequence joins TRBV10-3 and TRBJ2-7; D is perhaps TRBD1 (5 bases). The CDR3 totals 16 residues. Germline V gene lookup returns CDR1 ENHRY and CDR2 SYGVKD. V lost 3 bases to trimming and J lost 0 bases, with 15 bases between them. The CDR3, as DNA: TGTGCCATCAGTGACCCCCCAGGACACAACTCCTACGAGCAGTACTTC. This gives the protein CAISDPPGHNSYEQYF.

The CDR3 DNA reads TGTGCCAGCAGCCAAACAGGGATTACCTACAATGAGCAGTTCTTC. As protein: CASSQTGITYNEQFF. This sequence joins TRBV7-6 and TRBJ2-1; D is possibly TRBD1 (6 bases). The ends were cut back, 5 bases at V and 2 bases at J, with 13 bases in the middle. The germline CDR1 and CDR2 sequences are SGHVS and FNYEAQ. The CDR3 extends over 15 amino acids.

CDR3 sequence reads: CASSFSGIHEQFF. CDR3 coding DNA: TGTGCCAGCAGCTTCAGCGGGATCCATGAGCAGTTCTTC. The chain couples TRBV7-3 to TRBJ2-1, with TRBD2 matching over 7 bases. V shed 3 bases, J shed 8 bases, and the junction held 4 bases outside the gene matches. Germline lookup yields CDR1 SGHTA and CDR2 FQGTGA. The CDR3 extends over 13 amino acids.

This clone has just a few counts. V usage is TRBV18 and J usage is TRBJ1-2; D may be TRBD1 (6 bases). Germline-derived CDR1 and CDR2 are KGHSH and LQKENI. V lost 0 bases to trimming and J lost 3 bases, with 11 bases between them. The CDR3 covers 15 residues. CDR3 nucleotide sequence: TGTGCCAGCTCACCACCTCGGGACATGTACTATGGCTACACCTTC. Its protein is CASSPPRDMYYGYTF.

The chain carries TRBV30 and TRBJ2-3; D possibly corresponds to TRBD2 (6 bases). Germline V gives CDR1 GTSNPN, CDR2 SVGIG (reference sequence). CDR3 length: 15 amino acids. Trimming took off 2 bases at V and 5 bases at J, with 17 bases between the two ends. The CDR3 protein is CAWSTTRVEGDTQYF. The CDR3 DNA reads TGTGCCTGGAGTACGACTAGAGTAGAAGGAGATACGCAGTATTTT.

This chain joins TRBV24-1 and TRBJ1-5; D is unclear. Trimming shortened V by 2 bases and J by 4 bases, and 11 bases separated the two germline ends. Germline CDR1 reads KGHDR; CDR2 reads SFDVKD. There are 15 residues in the CDR3. The CDR3 loop is CATSDSRRQNQPQHF. CDR3 DNA: TGTGCCACCAGTGATTCCAGGAGGCAGAATCAGCCCCAGCATTTT.

Here the CDR3 reads CASSLDPQGDTQYF. CDR3 DNA: TGTGCCAGCAGCTTAGATCCCCAGGGGGACACGCAGTATTTT. This chain links TRBV11-2 with TRBJ2-3, with TRBD1 identical over 7 bases. Unmatched junction bases numbered 6, after V lost 0 bases and J lost 9 bases. Germline V lookup: CDR1 SGHAT, CDR2 FQNNGV. This CDR3 comprises 14 residues.